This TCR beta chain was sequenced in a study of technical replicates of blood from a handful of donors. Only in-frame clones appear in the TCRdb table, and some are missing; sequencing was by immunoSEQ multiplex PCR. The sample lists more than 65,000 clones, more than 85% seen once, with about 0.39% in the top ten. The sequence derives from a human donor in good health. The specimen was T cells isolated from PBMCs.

The CDR3 loop reads CASSSGQGGGKSTEAFF. In DNA form, the CDR3 reads TGTGCCAGCAGCAGCGGACAGGGTGGAGGGAAGTCCACTGAAGCTTTCTTT. V and J are TRBV5-6 and TRBJ1-1, with TRBD1 matching over 8 bases. Germline trimming cut 4 bases from V and 4 bases from J; bases unmatched to any gene: 15. The germline V gene encodes CDR1 SGHDT and CDR2 YYEEEE. The CDR3 spans 17 residues.